This T cell receptor (beta chain) originates from a study of blood T cells in healthy people across ages. A second PCR of 7 to 11 cycles used a sample-barcoded 5' primer and a J-beta primer mix. One entry per CDR3 protein results from TCRdb running MiXCR on the 5' RACE reads. This sample has about 830,000 distinct CDR3 sequences, with 58% found just once. The table lists this clonotype with a few counts. Trimming took 1 base from V and 5 from J; bases not matched to a gene: 1. Germline V gene sequence: CDR1 SQVTM, CDR2 ANQGSEA. CDR3 size: 12 residues. Sequencing was performed on blood. The chain combines TRBV29-1 with TRBJ2-5; TRBD2 aligns across 7 bases. The receptor comes from a man aged 25 to 45 in good health. The CDR3 is CSVEGLAETQYF. The CDR3 region has the DNA TGCAGCGTTGAAGGACTAGCCGAGACCCAGTACTTC.